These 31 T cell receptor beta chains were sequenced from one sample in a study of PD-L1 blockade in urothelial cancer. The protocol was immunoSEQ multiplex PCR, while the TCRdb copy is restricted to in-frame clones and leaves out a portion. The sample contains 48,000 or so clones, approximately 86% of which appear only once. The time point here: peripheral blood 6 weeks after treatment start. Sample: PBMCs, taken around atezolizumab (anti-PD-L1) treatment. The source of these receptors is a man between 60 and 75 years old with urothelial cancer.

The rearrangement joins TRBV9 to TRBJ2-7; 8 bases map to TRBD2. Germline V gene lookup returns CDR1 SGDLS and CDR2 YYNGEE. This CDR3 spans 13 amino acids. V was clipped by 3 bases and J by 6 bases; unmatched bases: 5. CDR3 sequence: CASSAGGRGEQYF. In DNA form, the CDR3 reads TGTGCCAGCAGCGCGGGAGGGAGGGGCGAGCAGTACTTC.

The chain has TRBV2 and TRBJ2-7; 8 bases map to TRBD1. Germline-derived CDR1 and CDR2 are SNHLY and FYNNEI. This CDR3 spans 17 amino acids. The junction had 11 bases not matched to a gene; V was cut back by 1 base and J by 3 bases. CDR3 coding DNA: TGTGCCAGCAGTGAAGTAGTCGTTGGGACAGGTATCTACGAGCAGTACTTC. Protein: CASSEVVVGTGIYEQYF.

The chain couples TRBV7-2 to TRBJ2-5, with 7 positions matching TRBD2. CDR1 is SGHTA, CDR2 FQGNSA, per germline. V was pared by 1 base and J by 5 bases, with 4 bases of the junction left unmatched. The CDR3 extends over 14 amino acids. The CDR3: CASSLVAGDETQYF. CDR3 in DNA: TGTGCCAGCAGCTTAGTGGCGGGGGACGAGACCCAGTACTTC. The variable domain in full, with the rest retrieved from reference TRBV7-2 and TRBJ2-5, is GAGVSQSPSNKVTEKGKDVELRCDPISGHTALYWYRQSLGQGLEFLIYFQGNSAPDKSGLPSDRFSAERTGGSVSTLTIQRTQQEDSAVYLCASSLVAGDETQYFGPGTRLLVL.

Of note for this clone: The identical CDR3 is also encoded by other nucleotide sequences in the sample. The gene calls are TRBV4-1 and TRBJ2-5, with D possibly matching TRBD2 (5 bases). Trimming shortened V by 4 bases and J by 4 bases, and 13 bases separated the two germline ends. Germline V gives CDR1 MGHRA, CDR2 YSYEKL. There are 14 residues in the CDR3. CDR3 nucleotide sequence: TGCGCCAGCAGCCGGCAGGAGGTTGGAGAGACCCAGTACTTC. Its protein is CASSRQEVGETQYF.

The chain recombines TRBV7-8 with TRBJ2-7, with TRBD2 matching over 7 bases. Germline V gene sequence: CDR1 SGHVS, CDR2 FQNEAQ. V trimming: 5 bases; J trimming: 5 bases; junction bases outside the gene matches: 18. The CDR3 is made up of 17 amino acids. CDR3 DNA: TGTGCCAGCAGCCCGAGGAACGGACTAGTGAAAGTCGACGAGCAGTACTTC. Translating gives CASSPRNGLVKVDEQYF.

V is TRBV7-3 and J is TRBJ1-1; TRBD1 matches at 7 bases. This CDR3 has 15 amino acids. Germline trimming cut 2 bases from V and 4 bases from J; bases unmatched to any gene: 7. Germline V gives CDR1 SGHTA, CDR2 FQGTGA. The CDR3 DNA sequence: TGTGCCAGCAGCTTAGAGCCGGGACAGTCCACTGAAGCTTTCTTT. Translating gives CASSLEPGQSTEAFF.

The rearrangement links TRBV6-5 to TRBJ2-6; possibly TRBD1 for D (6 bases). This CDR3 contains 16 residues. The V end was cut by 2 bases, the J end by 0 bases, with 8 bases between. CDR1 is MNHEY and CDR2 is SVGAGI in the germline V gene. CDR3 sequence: CASSYVQGSGANVLTF. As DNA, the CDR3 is TGTGCCAGCAGTTACGTACAGGGCTCTGGGGCCAACGTCCTGACTTTC.

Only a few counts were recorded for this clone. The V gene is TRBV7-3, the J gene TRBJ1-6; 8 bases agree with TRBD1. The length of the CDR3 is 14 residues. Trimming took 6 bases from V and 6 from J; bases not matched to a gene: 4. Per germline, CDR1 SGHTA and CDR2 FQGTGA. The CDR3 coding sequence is TGTGCCAGCAGTCGGACAGGGTTTAATTCACCCCTCCACTTT. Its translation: CASSRTGFNSPLHF.

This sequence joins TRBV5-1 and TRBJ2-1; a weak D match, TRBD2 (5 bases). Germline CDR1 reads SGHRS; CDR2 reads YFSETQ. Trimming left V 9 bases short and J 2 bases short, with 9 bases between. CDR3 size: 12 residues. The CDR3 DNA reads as TGCGCCACCGGGGTGGCCTACAATGAGCAGTTCTTC. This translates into CATGVAYNEQFF.

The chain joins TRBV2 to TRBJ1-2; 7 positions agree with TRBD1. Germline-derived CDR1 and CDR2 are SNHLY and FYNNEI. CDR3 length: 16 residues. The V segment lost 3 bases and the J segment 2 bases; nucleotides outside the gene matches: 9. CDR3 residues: CASSEAGGSNNYGYTF. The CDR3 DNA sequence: TGTGCCAGCAGTGAGGCAGGGGGGTCTAACAACTATGGCTACACCTTC.

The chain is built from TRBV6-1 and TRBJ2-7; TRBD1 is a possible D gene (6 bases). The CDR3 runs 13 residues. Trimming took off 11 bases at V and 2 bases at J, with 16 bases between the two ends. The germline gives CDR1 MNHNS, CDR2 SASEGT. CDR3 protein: CAGAGQKAYEQYF. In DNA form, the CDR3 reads TGTGCCGGGGCCGGACAGAAAGCCTACGAGCAGTACTTC.

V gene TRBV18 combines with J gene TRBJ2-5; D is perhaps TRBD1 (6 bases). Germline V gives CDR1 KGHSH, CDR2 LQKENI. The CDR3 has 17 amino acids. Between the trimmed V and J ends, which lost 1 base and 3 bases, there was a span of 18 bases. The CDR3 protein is CASSPRTGHSSKETQYF. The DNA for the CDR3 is TGTGCCAGCTCACCACGAACAGGGCACTCTTCCAAAGAGACCCAGTACTTC. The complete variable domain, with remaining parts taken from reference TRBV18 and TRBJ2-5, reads NAGVMQNPRHLVRRRGQEARLRCSPMKGHSHVYWYRQLPEEGLKFMVYLQKENIIDESGMPKERFSAEFPKEGPSILRIQQVVRGDSAAYFCASSPRTGHSSKETQYFGPGTRLLVL.

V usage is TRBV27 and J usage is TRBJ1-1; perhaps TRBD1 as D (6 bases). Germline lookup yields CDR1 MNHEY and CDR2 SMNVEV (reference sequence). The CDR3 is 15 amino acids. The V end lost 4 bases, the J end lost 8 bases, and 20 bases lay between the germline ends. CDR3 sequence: CASSSDSPWAGEAFF. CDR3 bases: TGTGCCAGCAGTTCGGACAGTCCCTGGGCAGGGGAAGCTTTCTTT.

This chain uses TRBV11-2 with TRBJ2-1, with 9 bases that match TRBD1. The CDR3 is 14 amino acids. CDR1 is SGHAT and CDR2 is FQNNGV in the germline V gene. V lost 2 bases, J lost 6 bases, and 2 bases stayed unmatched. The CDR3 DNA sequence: TGTGCCAGCAGCTTACGGACAGGGGTCAATGAGCAGTTCTTC. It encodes CASSLRTGVNEQFF.

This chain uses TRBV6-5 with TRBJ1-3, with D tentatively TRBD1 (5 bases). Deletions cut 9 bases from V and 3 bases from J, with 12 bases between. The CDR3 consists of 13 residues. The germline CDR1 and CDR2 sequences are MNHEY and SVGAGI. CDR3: CASSGGVGNTIYF. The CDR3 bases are TGTGCCAGTTCGGGAGGGGTTGGAAACACCATATATTTT.

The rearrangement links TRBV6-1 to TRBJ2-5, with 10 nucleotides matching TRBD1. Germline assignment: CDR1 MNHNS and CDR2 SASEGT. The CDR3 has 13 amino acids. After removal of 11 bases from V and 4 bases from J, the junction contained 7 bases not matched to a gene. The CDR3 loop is CASRQGAGETQYF. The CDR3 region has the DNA TGTGCCTCGCGACAGGGGGCTGGAGAGACCCAGTACTTC.

In nucleotides, the CDR3 is TGTGCCAGCAGTCAACCGGGACAGAGCTACGAGCAGTACTTC. As protein: CASSQPGQSYEQYF. This chain connects TRBV6-5 to TRBJ2-7, with TRBD1 matching 7 bases. The V segment lost 5 bases and the J segment 3 bases; nucleotides outside the gene matches: 7. The CDR3 has 14 residues. Germline CDR1 reads MNHEY; CDR2 reads SVGAGI.

This CDR3 is CASSVQINTGELFF. In nucleotides, the CDR3 is TGCGCCAGCAGTGTGCAGATTAACACCGGGGAGCTGTTTTTT. This chain links TRBV10-2 with TRBJ2-2; D is unresolved. The CDR3 consists of 14 residues. V gave up 4 bases and J gave up 2 bases, with 8 bases separating them. Germline V CDR1 and CDR2: WSHSY, SAAADI.

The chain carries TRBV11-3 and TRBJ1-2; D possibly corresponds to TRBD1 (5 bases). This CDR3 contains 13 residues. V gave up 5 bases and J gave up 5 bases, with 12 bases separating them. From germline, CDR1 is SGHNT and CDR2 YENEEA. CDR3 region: CASSRDGLYGYTF. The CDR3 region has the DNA TGTGCCAGCAGCCGGGACGGACTATATGGCTACACCTTC.

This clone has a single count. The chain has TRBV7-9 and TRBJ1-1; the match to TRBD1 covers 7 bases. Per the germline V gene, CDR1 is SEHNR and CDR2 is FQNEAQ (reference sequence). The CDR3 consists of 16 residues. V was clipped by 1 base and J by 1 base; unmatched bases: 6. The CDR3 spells CASSLGTGWKNTEAFF. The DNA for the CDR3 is TGTGCCAGCAGCTTAGGGACAGGTTGGAAGAACACTGAAGCTTTCTTT.

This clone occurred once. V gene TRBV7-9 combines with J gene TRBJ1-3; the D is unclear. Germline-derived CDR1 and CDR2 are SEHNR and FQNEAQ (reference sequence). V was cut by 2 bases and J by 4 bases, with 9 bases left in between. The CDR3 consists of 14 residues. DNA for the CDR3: TGTGCCAGCAGCTTACAGCGGTGGGGAAACACCATATATTTT. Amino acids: CASSLQRWGNTIYF.

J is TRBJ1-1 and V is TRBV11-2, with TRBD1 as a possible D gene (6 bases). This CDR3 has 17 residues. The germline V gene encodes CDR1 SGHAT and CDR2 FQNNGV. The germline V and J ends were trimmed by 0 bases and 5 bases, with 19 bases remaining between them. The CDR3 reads CASSLEGRGFGKTEAFF. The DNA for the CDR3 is TGTGCCAGCAGCTTAGAAGGCAGGGGTTTTGGGAAGACTGAAGCTTTCTTT. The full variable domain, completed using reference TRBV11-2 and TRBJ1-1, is EAGVAQSPRYKIIEKRQSVAFWCNPISGHATLYWYQQILGQGPKLLIQFQNNGVVDDSQLPKDRFSAERLKGVDSTLKIQPAKLEDSAVYLCASSLEGRGFGKTEAFFGQGTRLTVV.

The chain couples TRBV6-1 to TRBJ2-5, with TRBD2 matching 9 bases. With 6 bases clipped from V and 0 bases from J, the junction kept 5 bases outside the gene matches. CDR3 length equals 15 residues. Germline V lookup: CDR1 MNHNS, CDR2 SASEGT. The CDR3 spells CASSPSGEYQETQYF. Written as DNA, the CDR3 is TGTGCCAGCAGCCCTAGCGGGGAGTACCAAGAGACCCAGTACTTC.

CDR3 protein: CASNSNNSPLHF. DNA of the CDR3: TGTGCCAGCAACAGCAATAATTCACCCCTCCACTTT. This sequence joins TRBV28 and TRBJ1-6; D remains ambiguous. The CDR3 totals 12 residues. Germline V gene data show CDR1 as MDHEN and CDR2 as SYDVKM. V was pared by 7 bases and J by 5 bases, with 6 bases between.

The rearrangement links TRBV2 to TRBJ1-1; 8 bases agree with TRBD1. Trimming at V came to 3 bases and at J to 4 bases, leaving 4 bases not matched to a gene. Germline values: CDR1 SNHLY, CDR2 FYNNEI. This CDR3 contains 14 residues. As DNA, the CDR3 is TGTGCCAGCAGTGAGTCAGGGGGCTTCACTGAAGCTTTCTTT. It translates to CASSESGGFTEAFF.

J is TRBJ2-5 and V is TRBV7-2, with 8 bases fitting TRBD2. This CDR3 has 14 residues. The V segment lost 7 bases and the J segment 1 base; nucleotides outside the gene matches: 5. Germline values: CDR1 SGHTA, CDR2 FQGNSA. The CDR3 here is CASKLAASQETQYF. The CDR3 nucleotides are TGTGCCAGCAAACTAGCGGCTTCCCAAGAGACCCAGTACTTC.

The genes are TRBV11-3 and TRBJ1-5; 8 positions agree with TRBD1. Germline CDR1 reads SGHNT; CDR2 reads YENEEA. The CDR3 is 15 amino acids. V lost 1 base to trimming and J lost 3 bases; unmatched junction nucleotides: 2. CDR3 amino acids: CASSLADRVNQPQHF. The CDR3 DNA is TGTGCCAGCAGCTTAGCGGACAGGGTCAATCAGCCCCAGCATTTT.

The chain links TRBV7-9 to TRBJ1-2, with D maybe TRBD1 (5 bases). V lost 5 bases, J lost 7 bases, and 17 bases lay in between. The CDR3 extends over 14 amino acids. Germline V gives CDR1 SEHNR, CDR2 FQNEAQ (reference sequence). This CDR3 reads CASSQSGGEAGYTF. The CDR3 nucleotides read TGTGCCAGCAGCCAATCCGGGGGAGAGGCTGGCTACACCTTC. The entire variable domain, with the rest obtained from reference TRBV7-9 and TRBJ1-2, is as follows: DTGVSQNPRHKITKRGQNVTFRCDPISEHNRLYWYRQTLGQGPEFLTYFQNEAQLEKSRLLSDRFSAERPKGSFSTLEIQRTEQGDSAMYLCASSQSGGEAGYTFGSGTRLTVV.

This CDR3 reads CASSRGSYGYTF. DNA of the CDR3: TGTGCCAGCAGTCGAGGGTCCTATGGCTACACCTTC. The chain combines TRBV7-8 with TRBJ1-2, with unresolved D. V gave up 6 bases and J gave up 4 bases, with 9 bases separating them. CDR1 and CDR2 from the germline V gene are SGHVS and FQNEAQ. This CDR3 region has 12 residues.

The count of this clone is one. CDR3 DNA sequence: TGTGCCAGCTCACAAACAGGCTACGAAGCTTTCTTT. It is translated as CASSQTGYEAFF. The chain has TRBV18 and TRBJ1-1; D may be TRBD1 (5 bases). V shed 4 bases and J shed 8 bases, with 11 bases lying between them. Per germline, CDR1 KGHSH and CDR2 LQKENI. The CDR3 has 12 residues.

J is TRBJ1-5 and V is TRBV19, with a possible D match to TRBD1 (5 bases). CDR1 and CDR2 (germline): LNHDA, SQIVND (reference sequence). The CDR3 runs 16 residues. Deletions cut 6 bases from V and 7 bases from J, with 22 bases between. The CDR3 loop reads CASSRQRGDSWQPQHF. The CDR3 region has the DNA TGTGCCAGTAGCCGCCAGCGGGGGGACTCTTGGCAGCCCCAGCATTTT.